These 23 T cell receptor beta chains originate from one sample sequenced in a study of cytomegalovirus exposure and HLA in healthy donors. Sequencing was performed with immunoSEQ multiplex PCR; in TCRdb, only in-frame clones are kept and a portion is missing. The data show 90,000 to 130,000 clones, with about 92% seen just once and 1.5% to 2% held by the top ten. What was sequenced was PBMCs. All receptors derive from a woman between 18 and 29 years old in good health and CMV-seronegative.

This clone was found a few times. The chain has TRBV19 and TRBJ1-1; 9 bases are a match to TRBD1. The junction had 7 bases not matched to a gene; V was cut back by 7 bases and J by 1 base. CDR1 is LNHDA, CDR2 SQIVND, per germline (reference sequence). The CDR3 covers 15 residues. The CDR3 region is CASIDTGGANTEAFF. CDR3 coding DNA: TGTGCCAGTATAGATACAGGGGGCGCGAACACTGAAGCTTTCTTT. The full variable domain, completed using reference TRBV19 and TRBJ1-1, is DGGITQSPKYLFRKEGQNVTLSCEQNLNHDAMYWYRQDPGQGLRLIYYSQIVNDFQKGDIAEGYSVSREKKESFPLTVTSAQKNPTAFYLCASIDTGGANTEAFFGQGTRLTVV.

Written as DNA, the CDR3 is TGTGCCAGCTCACCATTTGGGACAGGGGCTTTAGAGACCCAGTACTTC. Translation: CASSPFGTGALETQYF. The chain links TRBV18 to TRBJ2-5, with 10 positions matching TRBD1. The germline gives CDR1 KGHSH, CDR2 LQKENI. The CDR3 loop spans 16 amino acids. The V and J ends lost 2 bases and 4 bases, in that order; junction bases with no gene match: 7.

The CDR3 sequence: CASRAGTGLLGGNTIYF. CDR3 sequence (DNA): TGTGCCAGCAGAGCCGGGACAGGCCTACTGGGGGGAAACACCATATATTTT. The V gene is TRBV2, the J gene TRBJ1-3; 8 nucleotides agree with TRBD1. Germline CDR1 is SNHLY and CDR2 is FYNNEI. J was trimmed by 4 bases and V by 6 bases; bases with no gene match: 14. There are 17 residues in the CDR3.

This clone was seen repeatedly, ten times or more. The V gene is TRBV30, the J gene TRBJ1-2; D perhaps matches TRBD1 (5 bases). V dropped 8 bases and J dropped 6 bases, with 7 bases sitting between them. The V gene's germline CDR1 is GTSNPN and CDR2 SVGIG (reference sequence). This CDR3 contains 9 residues. CDR3: CAGHNGYTF. In DNA form, the CDR3 reads TGTGCCGGACATAATGGCTACACCTTC.

This rearrangement joins TRBV6-1 to TRBJ2-3; TRBD2 aligns across 11 bases. The length of the CDR3 is 15 residues. V shed 8 bases, J shed 1 base, and the junction held 5 bases outside the gene matches. CDR1 MNHNS and CDR2 SASEGT come from the germline V gene. This chain's CDR3 is CASFGLAGGTDTQYF. The CDR3 DNA follows: TGTGCCAGCTTTGGACTAGCGGGTGGCACAGATACGCAGTATTTT.

This chain joins TRBV27 and TRBJ1-1; D is undetermined. Trimming removed 5 bases at V and 0 bases at J, with 13 bases between. Germline CDR1 MNHEY, CDR2 SMNVEV (reference sequence). The CDR3 loop spans 15 amino acids. Here the CDR3 reads CASSTREHLNTEAFF. Here the CDR3 DNA reads TGTGCCAGCAGTACGCGGGAACACCTGAACACTGAAGCTTTCTTT.

This chain joins TRBV7-3 and TRBJ2-3; 8 bases line up with TRBD1. The CDR3 contains 14 residues. V gave up 3 bases and J gave up 5 bases; unmatched junction bases: 4. Germline V gives CDR1 SGHTA, CDR2 FQGTGA. The CDR3 DNA reads as TGTGCCAGCAGCTTCGGACAGGGAGTAGATACGCAGTATTTT. As protein: CASSFGQGVDTQYF.

This clone was seen only a few times. The chain links TRBV27 to TRBJ2-7; D unresolved. V was clipped by 10 bases and J by 0 bases, with 16 bases between them. The CDR3 is 14 amino acids. CDR1 and CDR2 (germline): MNHEY, SMNVEV (reference sequence). The CDR3 loop is CATLPGKNSYEQYF. In nucleotides, the CDR3 is TGTGCCACCCTCCCTGGCAAAAACTCCTACGAGCAGTACTTC.

The rearrangement joins TRBV6-1 to TRBJ2-1, with TRBD2 as a possible D gene (6 bases). Per germline, CDR1 MNHNS and CDR2 SASEGT. The V end was cut by 1 base, the J end by 4 bases, with 8 bases between. This CDR3 comprises 14 residues. The CDR3 sequence: CASSEEGTYNEQFF. CDR3 coding DNA: TGTGCCAGCAGTGAAGAAGGGACTTACAATGAGCAGTTCTTC.

The rearrangement links TRBV9 to TRBJ2-5; the match to TRBD2 covers 11 bases. The germline V gene encodes CDR1 SGDLS and CDR2 YYNGEE. V dropped 4 bases and J dropped 5; count of bases not matched to a gene: 4. The CDR3 loop spans 14 amino acids. In DNA, the CDR3 is TGTGCCAGCAGCCCTACTAGCGGGAGTGAGACCCAGTACTTC. Translation: CASSPTSGSETQYF. Full variable domain (missing parts from reference TRBV9 and TRBJ2-5): DSGVTQTPKHLITATGQRVTLRCSPRSGDLSVYWYQQSLDQGLQFLIQYYNGEERAKGNILERFSAQQFPDLHSELNLSSLELGDSALYFCASSPTSGSETQYFGPGTRLLVL.

The chain joins TRBV4-2 to TRBJ2-3; 11 nucleotides match TRBD2. The CDR3 length is 17 residues. V gave up 2 bases and J gave up 1 base; unmatched junction bases: 5. Germline V gene sequence: CDR1 LGHNA, CDR2 YNFKEQ. The CDR3 reads CASSQMGLAVRTDTQYF. In nucleotides, the CDR3 is TGTGCCAGCAGCCAAATGGGACTAGCGGTACGCACAGATACGCAGTATTTT.

This chain uses TRBV5-1 with TRBJ2-3; 9 positions match TRBD1. The V and J ends lost 4 bases and 3 bases, in that order; junction bases with no gene match: 6. The CDR3 runs to 15 residues. Germline V gene data show CDR1 as SGHRS and CDR2 as YFSETQ. This CDR3 is CASSPGTGRTDTQYF. CDR3 sequence (DNA): TGCGCCAGCAGCCCCGGGACAGGGAGAACAGATACGCAGTATTTT.

V is TRBV6-1 and J is TRBJ1-1, with D uncertain. CDR3 length equals 14 residues. V was pared by 6 bases and J by 5 bases, with 16 bases between. Looked up from germline, CDR1 is MNHNS and CDR2 is SASEGT. The CDR3 sequence is CASSVEGGRTEAFF. In DNA, the CDR3 is TGTGCCAGCAGCGTGGAGGGAGGGAGAACTGAAGCTTTCTTT.

The chain uses TRBV30 and TRBJ2-5; TRBD2 might be the D (5 bases). CDR3 length: 14 amino acids. V lost 0 bases, J lost 5 bases, and 13 bases lay in between. Germline CDR1 is GTSNPN and CDR2 is SVGIG (reference sequence). CDR3 in amino acids: CAWSVERDGETQYF. In nucleotides, the CDR3 is TGTGCCTGGAGTGTAGAGAGGGATGGCGAGACCCAGTACTTC. The whole variable domain, filled in from reference TRBV30 and TRBJ2-5, reads SQTIHQWPATLVQPVGSPLSLECTVEGTSNPNLYWYRQAAGRGLQLLFYSVGIGQISSEVPQNLSASRPQDRQFILSSKKLLLSDSGFYLCAWSVERDGETQYFGPGTRLLVL.

This clone was found once. The CDR3 here is CASSDWDSLIGELFF. CDR3 sequence (DNA): TGTGCCAGCAGTGACTGGGACAGCCTAATCGGGGAGCTGTTTTTT. The rearrangement links TRBV6-1 to TRBJ2-2, with 7 nucleotides matching TRBD1. With 3 bases clipped from V and 7 bases from J, the junction kept 8 bases outside the gene matches. The CDR3 consists of 15 residues. CDR1 is MNHNS and CDR2 is SASEGT in the germline V gene.

The rearrangement joins TRBV27 to TRBJ2-1, with a possible D match to TRBD2 (7 bases). The CDR3 is 16 amino acids. The V end was cut by 2 bases, the J end by 0 bases, with 11 bases between. The germline CDR1 and CDR2 sequences are MNHEY and SMNVEV (reference sequence). As DNA, the CDR3 is TGTGCCAGCAGTTTAGGGGGCGGGAGCTCCTACAATGAGCAGTTCTTC. Protein: CASSLGGGSSYNEQFF.

As DNA, the CDR3 is TGTGCCAGCAGCCAAGAGGCCGGCGGGACCCAGTACTTC. Its protein is CASSQEAGGTQYF. The chain has TRBV14 and TRBJ2-5; D is undetermined. The germline gives CDR1 SGHDN, CDR2 FVKESK. Trimming took off 0 bases at V and 7 bases at J, with 9 bases between the two ends. The CDR3 has 13 amino acids.

The chain carries TRBV27 and TRBJ1-1; D is uncertain. Per germline, CDR1 MNHEY and CDR2 SMNVEV (reference sequence). The germline V and J ends were trimmed by 5 bases and 7 bases, with 14 bases remaining between them. The CDR3 is 13 residues long. The CDR3 bases are TGTGCCAGCAGTCACCCCGCACGCGATGAAGCTTTCTTT. Protein sequence: CASSHPARDEAFF.

The CDR3 here is CASSLDSGYEKLFF. CDR3 coding DNA: TGCGCCAGCAGCTTGGACAGTGGATACGAAAAACTGTTTTTT. The chain couples TRBV5-1 to TRBJ1-4, with no clear D. Germline lookup yields CDR1 SGHRS and CDR2 YFSETQ. This CDR3 has 14 amino acids. The V and J ends lost 0 bases and 8 bases respectively, with 11 bases between them.

V and J are TRBV30 and TRBJ2-3; D might be TRBD1 (5 bases). The CDR3 is made up of 18 amino acids. V dropped 0 bases and J dropped 2 bases, with 21 bases sitting between them. Looked up from germline, CDR1 is GTSNPN and CDR2 is SVGIG (reference sequence). CDR3 nucleotide sequence: TGTGCCTGGAGTGTACGAAGGCAGGGAATTTTGTACACAGATACGCAGTATTTT. Its protein is CAWSVRRQGILYTDTQYF.

The rearrangement uses TRBV11-2 and TRBJ1-3; no clear D. The CDR3 is 16 residues long. Trimming stripped 1 base from V and 0 bases from J, with 10 bases between. Germline CDR1 SGHAT, CDR2 FQNNGV. The CDR3 protein is CASSLVGGPSGNTIYF. CDR3 sequence (DNA): TGTGCCAGCAGCTTAGTCGGAGGACCCTCTGGAAACACCATATATTTT.

This sequence joins TRBV6-6 and TRBJ1-1, with D tentatively TRBD1 (6 bases). CDR1 is MNHNY and CDR2 is SVGAGI in the germline V gene (reference sequence). Between the trimmed V and J ends, which lost 5 bases and 3 bases, there was a span of 10 bases. CDR3 size: 13 residues. DNA for the CDR3: TGTGCCAGCAGTCGACAGGAATACACTGAAGCTTTCTTT. This encodes CASSRQEYTEAFF.

This rearrangement joins TRBV29-1 to TRBJ2-3; 10 bases align to TRBD2. This CDR3 has 15 amino acids. Germline-derived CDR1 and CDR2 are SQVTM and ANQGSEA. The V and J ends lost 7 bases and 2 bases, in that order; junction bases with no gene match: 9. The CDR3 bases are TGCAGCGCTCAGACTAGCGGGCTTTACACAGATACGCAGTATTTT. It is translated as CSAQTSGLYTDTQYF.